This is a list of T cell receptor beta chains from one sample in a study of monozygotic twins with inflammatory bowel disease. For each CDR3 protein, TCRdb gives one entry from its re-call of the 5' RACE reads, without DNA. The sample is made up of roughly 170,000 distinct CDR3 sequences, and the top ten hold 7.4% of it. The material sequenced was blood. Receptor source: a human donor with ulcerative colitis or Crohn's disease, or a healthy co-twin of an affected twin (not recorded which). Each CDR3 is given with its conserved first and last residue.

J gene | V gene | CDR3 protein
TRBJ2-7 | TRBV4-2 | CASSQVAGTGDYEQYF
TRBJ1-2 | TRBV7-9 | CASNEQGPIPGYGYTF
TRBJ2-1 | TRBV9 | CASSVVAGGNNEQFF
TRBJ1-2 | TRBV5-1 | CASSQNRGGGYTF
TRBJ1-2 | TRBV29-1 | CSDGDSPASGYTF
TRBJ1-1 | TRBV7-2 | CASSPRTGGPTEAFF
TRBJ2-7 | TRBV7-2 | CASSLDGRRPGRQYF
TRBJ2-1 | TRBV14 | CASSHITPEAYNEQFF
TRBJ1-1 | TRBV3-1 | CASSQGSFAEAFF
TRBJ2-7 | TRBV12-3/TRBV12-4 | CASSFGGRGSYEQYF
TRBJ1-2 | TRBV12-3/TRBV12-4 | CASSLGAGGIYGYTF
TRBJ2-1 | TRBV20-1 | CSARDPGGRALEQFF
TRBJ2-1 | TRBV20-1 | CSAPEGYSDGYFF
TRBJ2-3 | TRBV6-5 | CASGDRGTDTQYF
TRBJ2-3 | TRBV10-3 | CAITSDRGEADTQYF
TRBJ1-1 | TRBV18 | CASSPHRDTEAFF
TRBJ2-1 | TRBV6-1 | CASSPLGSARNEQFF
TRBJ2-1 | TRBV6-1 | CASRGAGQGSSYNEQFF
TRBJ2-7 | TRBV4-3 | CASSQKQGPEQYF
TRBJ2-7 | TRBV5-1 | CASSLLGTGNYEQYF
TRBJ1-2 | TRBV4-3 | CASSQDRGGAYGYTF
TRBJ2-5 | TRBV7-2 | CASSLSGGYETQYF
TRBJ2-4 | TRBV13 | CASSLGGPADIQYF
TRBJ2-7 | TRBV12-3/TRBV12-4 | CASSLAHEQYF
TRBJ2-2 | TRBV12-3/TRBV12-4 | CASSFRLPSWTGELFF
TRBJ1-1 | TRBV20-1 | CSASEGRLNTEAFF